This entry concerns a single T cell receptor (beta chain). Its antigen target is currently unknown. Base qualities are not recorded, but no much larger clone differs from it by a single base. The entry originates in a study of early T cells in non-severe SARS-CoV-2 infection (dated by TCRdb to the early 2020s). The study in broad terms: Because TCR sequencing was done on bulk RNA from unsorted whole blood, the alpha and beta chains could not be paired. Study-level results and caveats: VDJdb matching was skewed toward anti-spike CD8 responses and likely underestimated virus-specific expansions by missing private and CD4 specificities.

The CDR1 and CDR2 encoded by the germline V gene are KGHSH and LQKENI. The V and J ends are trimmed by 6 bases and 6 bases, leaving 29 bases between them. The CDR3 goes from the cysteine to the phenylalanine over 18 residues. Only the CDR3 region is kept as DNA, spanning 54 bases read in frame from base 1. Preparation of the library involved 5' RACE. The data were produced on a NextSeq 500. In the TCR library protocol, unique molecular identifiers were attached to individual cDNA molecules to correct for PCR bias and sequencing error. Both TCR alpha and beta chains were sequenced, and tight co-correlation was observed between alpha and beta sequence abundances in each sample. The authors processed their data as follows. Decombinator V4 was used to perform V gene, J gene and CDR3 annotation of TCR sequences. Expanded TCRs were defined as changing significantly between any two time points under a Poisson model with p below 0.0001. TCR abundances were normalised to the total number of TCRs sequenced per sample and were expressed as counts per million. TRAV1-2 paired with TRAJ12, TRAJ20 or TRAJ33 defined MAIT TCRs, while TRAV10 paired with TRAJ18 defined iNKT TCRs. A search of VDJdb, accessed on 1 November 2021, was run for TCRs annotated to CMV, EBV and SARS-CoV-2, with TCRs annotated for multiple antigens excluded. TCRdb redid the processing of the public reads, applying fastp at Q25 and MiXCR, and retained in-frame beta chains. For every CDR3 protein sequence, its rows merge into one entry that carries the most common genes and DNA. Clone size and V and J calls follow TCRdb, not the original study. The sample table contains more than 85,000 distinct CDR3 sequences; only one count was recorded for approximately 12% of them. The ten largest clones represent approximately 4% of the sample.

This was a case-control study nested in a cohort of healthcare workers in London, UK, who had nasopharyngeal swab PCR tests and blood samples taken every week. Healthcare workers were recruited during the week of the UK lockdown, between 23 and 31 March 2020, and followed weekly for up to about 15 weeks. The sample in question was whole blood, obtained at baseline. This sequence uses TRBV18 and TRBJ1-1; no D segment can be confidently identified. The clonotype originates from an adult who was a healthcare worker with PCR-confirmed SARS-CoV-2 infection or an uninfected control (not recorded which). The nucleotides are TGTGCCAGCTCCTCCCCACTCCCTTCTACTACTTGGGCTGCTGAAGCTTTCTTT. This yields the protein CASSSPLPSTTWAAEAFF.